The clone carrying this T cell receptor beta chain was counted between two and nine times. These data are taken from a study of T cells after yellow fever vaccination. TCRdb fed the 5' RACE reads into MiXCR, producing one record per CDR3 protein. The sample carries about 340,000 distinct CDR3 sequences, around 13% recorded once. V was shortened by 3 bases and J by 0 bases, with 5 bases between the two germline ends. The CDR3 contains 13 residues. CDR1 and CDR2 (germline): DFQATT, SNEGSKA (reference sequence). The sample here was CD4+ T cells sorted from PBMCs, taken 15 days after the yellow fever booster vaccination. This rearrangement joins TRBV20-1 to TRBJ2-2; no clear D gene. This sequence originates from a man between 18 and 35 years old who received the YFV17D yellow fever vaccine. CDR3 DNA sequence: TGCAGTGCTAGCGGACCGAACACCGGGGAGCTGTTTTTT. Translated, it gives CSASGPNTGELFF.